This T cell receptor (beta chain) is drawn from a study of cytomegalovirus exposure and HLA in healthy donors. Study results and caveats: When a later analysis was performed, an Asian-associated ancestry cluster reportedly had fewer N-insertions than the roughly 730-donor mean.

PCR amplification relied on 60 Vbeta primers (plus 13 Jbeta primers). Using immunoSEQ multiplex PCR, the repertoire was profiled, and TCRdb retains in-frame clones only, with some absent. The sample has some 180,000 clones, around three quarters seen once; the top ten hold 1.9%. The V gene's germline CDR1 is SGHTS and CDR2 YDEGEE. Trimming left V 4 bases short and J 4 bases short, with 11 bases between. The CDR3 sequence is 13 residues long. Note on this clone: Antigen: not known.

The chain employs TRBV5-8 and TRBJ1-2; TRBD1 is a possible D gene (5 bases). Sample: PBMCs. The TCR was taken from a man aged 30 to 45 in good health and CMV-seronegative. CDR3 sequence reads: CASSQQEIYGYTF. The CDR3 DNA follows: TGTGCCAGCAGCCAACAGGAAATCTATGGCTACACCTTC.